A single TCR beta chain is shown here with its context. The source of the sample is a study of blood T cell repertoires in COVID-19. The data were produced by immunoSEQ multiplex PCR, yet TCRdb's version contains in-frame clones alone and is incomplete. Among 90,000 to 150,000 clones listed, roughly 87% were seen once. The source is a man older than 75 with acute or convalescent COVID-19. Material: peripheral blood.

The chain's CDR3 is CASSPPSLGDREQFF. The CDR3 DNA reads TGTGCCAGCAGCCCCCCGTCACTAGGAGATAGGGAGCAGTTCTTC. The chain recombines TRBV7-8 with TRBJ2-1, with a weak D call TRBD2 (5 bases). This CDR3 comprises 15 residues. Germline CDR1 is SGHVS and CDR2 is FQNEAQ. V was trimmed by 5 bases and J by 10 bases, leaving 21 bases between them. The full variable domain, its missing parts supplied by reference TRBV7-8 and TRBJ2-1, is GAGVSQSPRYKVAKRGQDVALRCDPISGHVSLFWYQQALGQGPEFLTYFQNEAQLDKSGLPSDRFFAERPEGSVSTLKIQRTQQEDSAVYLCASSPPSLGDREQFFGPGTRLTVL.